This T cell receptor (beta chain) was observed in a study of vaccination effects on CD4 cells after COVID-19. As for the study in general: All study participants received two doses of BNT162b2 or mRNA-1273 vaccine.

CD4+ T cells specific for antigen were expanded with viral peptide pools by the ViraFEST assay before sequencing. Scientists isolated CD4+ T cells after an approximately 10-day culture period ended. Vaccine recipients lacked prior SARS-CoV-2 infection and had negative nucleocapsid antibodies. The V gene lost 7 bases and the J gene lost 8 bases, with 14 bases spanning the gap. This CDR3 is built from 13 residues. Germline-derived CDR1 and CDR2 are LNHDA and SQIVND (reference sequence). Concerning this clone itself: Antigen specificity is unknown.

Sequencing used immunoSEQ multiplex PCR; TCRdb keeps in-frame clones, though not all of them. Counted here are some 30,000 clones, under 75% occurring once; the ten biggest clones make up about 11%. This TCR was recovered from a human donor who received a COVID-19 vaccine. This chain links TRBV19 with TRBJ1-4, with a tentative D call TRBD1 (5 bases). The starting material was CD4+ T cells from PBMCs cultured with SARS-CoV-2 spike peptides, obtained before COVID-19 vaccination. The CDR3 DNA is TGTGCCAGTACGATCAGGGTGGGCGAAAAACTGTTTTTT. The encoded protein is CASTIRVGEKLFF.